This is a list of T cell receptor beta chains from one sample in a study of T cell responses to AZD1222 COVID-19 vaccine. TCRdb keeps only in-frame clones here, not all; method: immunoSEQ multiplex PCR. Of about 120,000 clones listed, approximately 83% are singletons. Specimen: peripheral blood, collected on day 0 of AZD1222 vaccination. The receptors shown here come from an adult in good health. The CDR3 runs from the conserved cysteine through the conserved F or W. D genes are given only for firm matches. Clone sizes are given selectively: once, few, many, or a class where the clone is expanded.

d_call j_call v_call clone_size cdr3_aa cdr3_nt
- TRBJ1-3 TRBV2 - CASSERQGRNTIYF TGTGCCAGCAGTGAAAGGCAGGGAAGAAACACCATATATTTT
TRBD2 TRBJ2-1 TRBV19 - CASRKSGGAGEQFF TGTGCCAGTAGGAAGAGCGGGGGGGCAGGTGAGCAGTTCTTC
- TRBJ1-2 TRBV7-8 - CASSLVPGTYGYTF TGTGCCAGCAGCTTAGTCCCAGGAACCTATGGCTACACCTTC
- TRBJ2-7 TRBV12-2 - CASRFNGEGGVVDINAPYEQYF TGTGCAAGTCGCTTTAACGGTGAGGGAGGGGTCGTCGACATAAATGCGCCCTACGAGCAGTACTTC
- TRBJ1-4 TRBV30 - CAWGQRPTNEKLFF TGTGCCTGGGGTCAGAGGCCAACTAATGAAAAACTGTTTTTT
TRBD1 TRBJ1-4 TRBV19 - CASSPPDRPPREKLFF TGTGCCAGTAGTCCCCCGGACAGGCCCCCCAGGGAAAAACTGTTTTTT
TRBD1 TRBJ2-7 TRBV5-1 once CASRNGTGGYEQYF TGCGCCAGCAGAAACGGGACAGGGGGCTACGAGCAGTACTTC
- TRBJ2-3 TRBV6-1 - CASSEYAARTDTQYF TGTGCCAGCAGTGAATATGCGGCCCGCACAGATACGCAGTATTTT
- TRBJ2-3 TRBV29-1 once CSVDGGTDTQYF TGCAGCGTTGATGGGGGCACGGATACGCAGTATTTT
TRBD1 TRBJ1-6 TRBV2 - CASSNRGGNSPLHF TGTGCCAGCAGCAACAGGGGCGGGAATTCACCCCTCCACTTT
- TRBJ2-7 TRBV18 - CASSPPGLPYEQYF TGTGCCAGCTCACCACCGGGGCTACCCTACGAGCAGTACTTC
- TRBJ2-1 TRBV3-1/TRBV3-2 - CASEKAPRQFF TGTGCCAGCGAAAAGGCCCCACGGCAGTTCTTC
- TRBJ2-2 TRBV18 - CASSPPGGLGTGELFF TGTGCCAGCTCACCTCCCGGGGGGCTCGGCACCGGGGAGCTGTTTTTT
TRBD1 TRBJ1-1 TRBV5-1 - CASSLEGQGRTEAFF TGCGCCAGCAGCTTGGAAGGACAGGGGAGGACTGAAGCTTTCTTT
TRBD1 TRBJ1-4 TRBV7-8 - CASSARQGGNGEKLFF TGTGCCAGCAGCGCCCGACAGGGGGGGAATGGTGAAAAACTGTTTTTT
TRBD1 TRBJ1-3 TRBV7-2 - CASSFGQGAGNTIYF TGTGCCAGCAGCTTCGGACAGGGGGCTGGAAACACCATATATTTT
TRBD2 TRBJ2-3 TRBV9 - CASSGTSGATDTQYF TGTGCCAGCAGCGGGACTAGCGGGGCCACAGATACGCAGTATTTT
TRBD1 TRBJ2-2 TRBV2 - CASSAGTGWAGELFF TGTGCCAGCAGTGCCGGGACAGGGTGGGCCGGGGAGCTGTTTTTT
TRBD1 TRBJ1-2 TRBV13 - CASSPPGQGAFGYTF TGTGCCAGCAGCCCACCGGGACAGGGGGCGTTTGGCTACACCTTC
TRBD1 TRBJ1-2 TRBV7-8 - CASSFEVRGLGGYTF TGTGCCAGCAGCTTTGAGGTTAGGGGGCTTGGTGGCTACACCTTC
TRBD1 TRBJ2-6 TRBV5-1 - CASSSSGGSGANVLTF TGCGCCAGCAGCTCTTCAGGGGGCTCTGGGGCCAACGTCCTGACTTTC
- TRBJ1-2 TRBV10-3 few CAISDMPNYGYTF TGTGCCATCAGTGATATGCCGAACTATGGCTACACCTTC
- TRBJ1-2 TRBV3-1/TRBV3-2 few CASSLGTSNYGYTF TGTGCCAGCAGCCTGGGGACAAGCAACTATGGCTACACCTTC
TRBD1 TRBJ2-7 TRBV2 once CASDATGTYEQYF TGTGCCAGCGACGCGACAGGGACCTACGAGCAGTACTTC
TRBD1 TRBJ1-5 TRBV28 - CASRGLQGAQPQHF TGTGCCAGCAGGGGTTTACAGGGGGCTCAGCCCCAGCATTTT
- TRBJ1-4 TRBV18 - CASSPSPGPSEKLFF TGTGCCAGCTCACCATCGCCGGGACCAAGTGAAAAACTGTTTTTT
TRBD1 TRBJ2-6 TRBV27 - CASSSIQGAGANVLTF TGTGCCAGCAGTTCGATACAGGGGGCTGGGGCCAACGTCCTGACTTTC